The 31 T cell receptor beta chains given below trace back to one sample, sequenced in a study of OX40 agonist ivuxolimab in advanced cancers. The assay was immunoSEQ multiplex PCR, and TCRdb's table has in-frame clones only and misses some. The sample holds around 53,000 clones, about 88% seen once. Sequencing was performed on CD4+ or CD8+ T cells sorted from blood, taken in a trial of the OX40 agonist ivuxolimab. The receptors shown here come from an adult with an advanced solid tumor such as melanoma, head and neck, liver or kidney cancer.

This rearrangement joins TRBV30 to TRBJ2-7; weak D call: TRBD1 (6 bases). The germline CDR1 and CDR2 sequences are GTSNPN and SVGIG (reference sequence). This CDR3 contains 12 residues. The germline V and J ends were trimmed by 3 bases and 11 bases, with 17 bases remaining between them. The CDR3 reads CAWRATGLVEYF. Written as DNA, the CDR3 is TGTGCCTGGAGAGCGACAGGCCTAGTGGAGTACTTC.

The rearrangement joins TRBV29-1 to TRBJ1-5, with D hard to call. V was cut by 4 bases and J by 4 bases, with 11 bases left in between. Germline values: CDR1 SQVTM, CDR2 ANQGSEA. CDR3 length: 13 residues. The CDR3 sequence is CSVALAVNQPQHF. As DNA, the CDR3 is TGCAGCGTTGCGTTGGCAGTTAATCAGCCCCAGCATTTT.

V usage is TRBV7-3 and J usage is TRBJ2-7, with D possibly TRBD2 on 5 matching bases. The CDR3 length is 14 residues. Germline V gene sequence: CDR1 SGHTA, CDR2 FQGTGA. The germline V and J ends were trimmed by 5 bases and 0 bases, with 11 bases remaining between them. The CDR3 protein is CASSPSGGSYEQYF. For the CDR3, the DNA is TGTGCCAGCAGCCCATCAGGAGGCTCCTACGAGCAGTACTTC.

The V and J genes are TRBV19 and TRBJ1-5; tentative D call: TRBD1 (6 bases). This CDR3 has 16 amino acids. Trimming removed 8 bases at V and 4 bases at J, with 21 bases between. Per the germline V gene, CDR1 is LNHDA and CDR2 is SQIVND (reference sequence). The CDR3 nucleotides are TGTGCCAGTGATCACGGGACACCCCTTTGGAATCAGCCCCAGCATTTT. It specifies CASDHGTPLWNQPQHF.

The chain has TRBV16 and TRBJ1-2; unclear D gene. The germline V gene has CDR1 KGHSY and CDR2 FQNENV. Trimming shortened V by 0 bases and J by 7 bases, and 15 bases separated the two germline ends. The CDR3 contains 15 residues. CDR3 sequence: CASSQSRPGFGGYTF. The CDR3 nucleotides read TGTGCCAGCAGCCAATCGAGGCCGGGGTTCGGTGGCTACACCTTC.

The chain recombines TRBV30 with TRBJ2-3; 8 bases fit TRBD2. The CDR3 totals 15 residues. The ends lost 5 bases at V and 0 bases at J; junction bases unmatched: 7. Germline CDR1 GTSNPN, CDR2 SVGIG (reference sequence). For the CDR3, the DNA is TGTGCCTGGGATCGCGGGGGGCCTAGCACAGATACGCAGTATTTT. Translation: CAWDRGGPSTDTQYF.

This rearrangement joins TRBV25-1 to TRBJ2-5, with D tentatively TRBD2 (5 bases). V lost 2 bases, J lost 3 bases, and 13 bases lay in between. The CDR3 loop spans 15 amino acids. Germline assignment: CDR1 MGHDK and CDR2 SYGVNS. CDR3 nucleotides: TGTGCCAGCAGTGAAGGACGGAGGAGAGAAGAGACCCAGTACTTC. Its translation: CASSEGRRREETQYF.

V gene TRBV11-2 combines with J gene TRBJ1-5; unclear D gene. The CDR3 contains 18 residues. V was trimmed by 0 bases and J by 3 bases, leaving 18 bases between them. Germline values: CDR1 SGHAT, CDR2 FQNNGV. The CDR3 region has the DNA TGTGCCAGCAGCTTAGAAGGTGCTCGACGCAGGATCAATCAGCCCCAGCATTTT. This sequence encodes CASSLEGARRRINQPQHF.

V and J are TRBV27 and TRBJ2-7; D may be TRBD1 (6 bases). CDR1 and CDR2 from the germline V gene are MNHEY and SMNVEV (reference sequence). The V gene lost 6 bases and the J gene lost 0 bases, with 9 bases spanning the gap. The CDR3 is 13 residues long. CDR3 region: CASRRQVSYEQYF. Written as DNA, the CDR3 is TGTGCCAGCAGGCGACAGGTCTCCTACGAGCAGTACTTC.

The chain is built from TRBV5-4 and TRBJ1-1, with unresolved D. Germline-derived CDR1 and CDR2 are SGHNT and YYREEE (reference sequence). Trimming took 4 bases from V and 1 from J, leaving 14 bases between them. The CDR3 covers 15 residues. In DNA, the CDR3 is TGTGCCAGCAGCGTTGGTGGACTCTCGAACACTGAAGCTTTCTTT. This encodes CASSVGGLSNTEAFF.

The V and J genes are TRBV28 and TRBJ2-5; tentative D call: TRBD2 (7 bases). V was trimmed by 8 bases and J by 5 bases, leaving 21 bases between them. CDR1 MDHEN and CDR2 SYDVKM come from the germline V gene. The CDR3 is made up of 15 amino acids. The DNA of the CDR3 is TGTGCCAGCCGTCCGCGGGGGCACGGGGCGGAGACCCAGTACTTC. This gives the protein CASRPRGHGAETQYF.

V and J are TRBV5-4 and TRBJ1-2, with D tentatively TRBD1 (6 bases). This CDR3 contains 14 residues. V lost 4 bases to trimming and J lost 8 bases, with 18 bases between them. Germline V lookup: CDR1 SGHNT, CDR2 YYREEE (reference sequence). The CDR3 bases are TGTGCCAGCAGCCCCACGCAGGGGCGGGGGGGCTACACCTTC. This codes for CASSPTQGRGGYTF.

This clone was counted a few times. The gene calls are TRBV7-6 and TRBJ2-5, with D unclear. Germline values: CDR1 SGHVS, CDR2 FNYEAQ. CDR3 length: 13 residues. Trimming removed 1 base at V and 1 base at J, with 4 bases between. In DNA form, the CDR3 reads TGTGCCAGCAGCTTAGTTACCCAAGAGACCCAGTACTTC. Its translation is CASSLVTQETQYF.

The chain has TRBV10-2 and TRBJ1-2, with D possibly matching TRBD1 (5 bases). Trimming removed 6 bases from V and 5 bases from J, with 10 bases in between. The CDR3 consists of 12 residues. CDR1 WSHSY and CDR2 SAAADI come from the germline V gene. The CDR3 sequence: CASSEWGYGYTF. CDR3 nucleotides: TGCGCCAGCAGCGAATGGGGGTATGGCTACACCTTC.

The sample holds one count of this clone. The genes are TRBV4-2 and TRBJ2-1; D is ambiguous. Germline CDR1 is LGHNA and CDR2 is YNFKEQ. V lost 4 bases and J lost 0, with 19 bases in between. This CDR3 has 18 amino acids. CDR3 DNA sequence: TGTGCCAGCAGCCTCCAACCGGGCTCCTCGAGCTCCTACAATGAGCAGTTCTTC. Its translation: CASSLQPGSSSSYNEQFF.

CDR3 nucleotide sequence: TGTGCCAGTAGTATAGTACAGGGCGGGGAGACCCAGTACTTC. Translating gives CASSIVQGGETQYF. V usage is TRBV19 and J usage is TRBJ2-5, with a weak D call TRBD1 (6 bases). Deletions cut 1 base from V and 5 bases from J, with 11 bases between. The germline V gene has CDR1 LNHDA and CDR2 SQIVND (reference sequence). The CDR3 sequence is 14 residues long.

The chain has TRBV15 and TRBJ1-1; a possible D gene is TRBD1 (6 bases). This CDR3 has 15 amino acids. Germline V gene sequence: CDR1 LNHNV, CDR2 YYDKDF (reference sequence). V gave up 0 bases and J gave up 4 bases, with 12 bases separating them. CDR3 DNA: TGTGCCACCAGCAGAGATCGGGGGGCTAGCACTGAAGCTTTCTTT. It translates to CATSRDRGASTEAFF.

The chain has TRBV27 and TRBJ2-3; TRBD2 aligns across 7 bases. Germline V gene lookup returns CDR1 MNHEY and CDR2 SMNVEV (reference sequence). V lost 2 bases, J lost 4 bases, and 6 bases stayed unmatched. This CDR3 contains 15 residues. DNA of the CDR3: TGTGCCAGCAGTTTACGCGGGAGAAAGGCAGATACGCAGTATTTT. Residues: CASSLRGRKADTQYF.

The chain is built from TRBV5-4 and TRBJ2-1; 12 nucleotides align to TRBD1. The V segment lost 3 bases and the J segment 8 bases; nucleotides outside the gene matches: 9. Germline CDR1 is SGHNT and CDR2 is YYREEE (reference sequence). The CDR3 is 16 amino acids. The DNA for the CDR3 is TGTGCCAGCAGCTCCGGGACAGGGGGCGCTTGGGATGAGCAGTTCTTC. This sequence encodes CASSSGTGGAWDEQFF.

The gene calls are TRBV14 and TRBJ1-4; D remains ambiguous. In germline, CDR1 is SGHDN, CDR2 FVKESK. This CDR3 is 15 amino acids long. V lost 3 bases and J 0 bases, leaving 8 bases between the germline ends. The CDR3 DNA reads as TGTGCCAGCAGCCACCGCAGAGCAACTAATGAAAAACTGTTTTTT. It yields the protein CASSHRRATNEKLFF.

This clone was seen a single time. The CDR3 coding sequence is TGCAGCGTTGTAGGGCGGCAGGTATACAATGAGCAGTTCTTC. Translation gives CSVVGRQVYNEQFF. This chain joins TRBV29-1 and TRBJ2-1; no definite D call. CDR1 and CDR2 (germline): SQVTM, ANQGSEA. The V and J ends lost 4 bases and 4 bases respectively, with 14 bases between them. The CDR3 consists of 14 residues.

V gene TRBV7-9 combines with J gene TRBJ1-5; 12 bases are shared with TRBD1. This CDR3 has 14 residues. CDR1 and CDR2 (germline): SEHNR, FQNEAQ (reference sequence). Trimming at V came to 4 bases and at J to 9 bases, leaving 4 bases not matched to a gene. CDR3 loop: CASSSGTGGLPQHF. The CDR3 DNA sequence: TGTGCCAGCAGCTCCGGGACAGGGGGCTTGCCCCAGCATTTT. The whole variable domain, remainder taken from reference TRBV7-9 and TRBJ1-5, is DTGVSQNPRHKITKRGQNVTFRCDPISEHNRLYWYRQTLGQGPEFLTYFQNEAQLEKSRLLSDRFSAERPKGSFSTLEIQRTEQGDSAMYLCASSSGTGGLPQHFGDGTRLSIL.

This clone was seen only a few times. V usage is TRBV14 and J usage is TRBJ1-1, with unresolved D. This CDR3 has 13 residues. V lost 2 bases and J lost 5, with 9 bases in between. CDR1 and CDR2 from the germline V gene are SGHDN and FVKESK. In nucleotides, the CDR3 is TGTGCCAGCAGCCAATCGGTGGGGACTGAAGCTTTCTTT. This gives the protein CASSQSVGTEAFF. The complete variable domain, with remaining parts taken from reference TRBV14 and TRBJ1-1, reads EAGVTQFPSHSVIEKGQTVTLRCDPISGHDNLYWYRRVMGKEIKFLLHFVKESKQDESGMPNNRFLAERTGGTYSTLKVQPAELEDSGVYFCASSQSVGTEAFFGQGTRLTVV.

This chain's CDR3 is CASSSWTSIPPYYEQYF. CDR3 nucleotides: TGTGCCAGCAGTTCATGGACTAGCATTCCGCCATACTACGAGCAGTACTTC. The chain has TRBV28 and TRBJ2-7, with 8 bases identical to TRBD2. The CDR3 is 17 amino acids. V lost 4 bases, J lost 3 bases, and 14 bases stayed unmatched. The germline V gene encodes CDR1 MDHEN and CDR2 SYDVKM.

The CDR3 nucleotides read TGTGCCTGGAAGACAGGGGGTGGCACCGGGGAGCTGTTTTTT. Its translation is CAWKTGGGTGELFF. The chain employs TRBV30 and TRBJ2-2; 9 bases agree with TRBD1. Germline values: CDR1 GTSNPN, CDR2 SVGIG (reference sequence). CDR3 length equals 14 residues. V shed 4 bases, J shed 4 bases, and the junction held 4 bases outside the gene matches.

The chain uses TRBV7-9 and TRBJ1-1; D possibly corresponds to TRBD1 (6 bases). Germline CDR1 and CDR2: SEHNR and FQNEAQ (reference sequence). The V end was cut by 5 bases, the J end by 4 bases, with 20 bases between. The CDR3 length is 16 residues. The CDR3 loop reads CASSPGGGARGTEAFF. The CDR3 DNA is TGTGCCAGCAGCCCGGGAGGGGGGGCGCGGGGCACTGAAGCTTTCTTT.

The chain carries TRBV11-2 and TRBJ2-7, with 9 bases identical to TRBD1. This CDR3 comprises 15 residues. J lost 2 bases, V lost 5 bases, and 7 bases had no gene match. Germline V lookup: CDR1 SGHAT, CDR2 FQNNGV. In nucleotides, the CDR3 is TGTGCCAGCAGCCCCCGGGACAGGGCCGCCTACGAGCAGTACTTC. Translating gives CASSPRDRAAYEQYF. Based on the CDR3 plus reference TRBV11-2 and TRBJ2-7, the full variable domain is EAGVAQSPRYKIIEKRQSVAFWCNPISGHATLYWYQQILGQGPKLLIQFQNNGVVDDSQLPKDRFSAERLKGVDSTLKIQPAKLEDSAVYLCASSPRDRAAYEQYFGPGTRLTVT.

This sequence joins TRBV19 and TRBJ2-6, with D perhaps matching TRBD1 or TRBD2 (5 bases each). Trimming shortened V by 1 base and J by 0 bases, and 13 bases separated the two germline ends. CDR3 length: 18 amino acids. CDR1 is LNHDA and CDR2 is SQIVND in the germline V gene (reference sequence). In DNA, the CDR3 is TGTGCCAGTAGTATAGCCGGGGCCCAGGTCTCTGGGGCCAACGTCCTGACTTTC. Its protein is CASSIAGAQVSGANVLTF.

V usage is TRBV4-2 and J usage is TRBJ2-5, with 9 bases that match TRBD2. The J call is uncertain, as TRBJ2-7 better fits the DNA end. The CDR3 covers 19 residues. CDR1 and CDR2 from the germline V gene are LGHNA and YNFKEQ. The CDR3: CASSQDLAGGPTLGYEQYF. As DNA, the CDR3 is TGTGCCAGCAGCCAAGATTTGGCGGGAGGGCCAACATTAGGGTACGAGCAGTACTTC.

The rearrangement uses TRBV11-3 and TRBJ1-1; D not certain. This CDR3 has 13 amino acids. V dropped 0 bases and J dropped 5 bases, with 7 bases sitting between them. Germline V gene sequence: CDR1 SGHNT, CDR2 YENEEA. CDR3 residues: CASSLDRKTEAFF. CDR3 coding DNA: TGTGCCAGCAGCTTAGATCGTAAGACTGAAGCTTTCTTT.

The gene calls are TRBV18 and TRBJ2-5, with D tentatively TRBD2 (5 bases). With 1 base removed from V and 11 bases from J, the gap between germline ends came to 11 bases. The CDR3 sequence is 12 residues long. CDR1 KGHSH and CDR2 LQKENI come from the germline V gene. The chain's CDR3 is CASSPQGVEQYF. The CDR3 DNA sequence: TGTGCCAGCTCACCACAGGGAGTAGAGCAGTACTTC.